This TCR beta chain was sequenced in a study of beta chain features in type 1 diabetes. Study background: Patients did not differ from healthy donors in age, gender or cell yield. General observations from the study: Insertion counts at VDJ junctions were lower in type 1 diabetes patients, who also showed more deletions there. Across all four CD4+ subsets, people with type 1 diabetes showed modestly shorter TCRB CDR3s.

CDR1 and CDR2 from the germline V gene are SGHTA and FQGNSA. This CDR3 region has 15 residues. After removal of 4 bases from V and 1 base from J, the junction contained 5 bases not matched to a gene. Sequencing targeted expressed TCRB transcripts, as all isolated RNA had been reverse transcribed. Sequencing was performed with immunoSEQ multiplex PCR; in TCRdb, only in-frame clones are kept and a portion is missing. The sample has 350,000 to 400,000 clones, roughly 12% seen once; the top ten hold 0.0095% to 0.013%. This clone was seen only a few times. Its antigen is undetermined. Sorting based on CD45RO/CCR7/CD25/CD127/CD95/CD27 separated CD4+ naive, central memory, regulatory and stem cell-like memory cells. Each sorted fraction was over 95% pure.

This chain uses TRBV7-2 with TRBJ2-5; 8 nucleotides match TRBD2. The receptor's source is a woman between 18 and 29 years old with type 1 diabetes. The sample was naive CD4+ T cells from blood. CDR3 coding DNA: TGTGCCAGCAGCTACCAGACTAGCGTCCAAGAGACCCAGTACTTC. This gives the protein CASSYQTSVQETQYF.